Shown below are 9 T cell receptor beta chains from a single sample sequenced in a study of T cells in Graves' hyperthyroidism and ophthalmopathy. RNA transcripts were the template for amplifying TCR beta CDR3 regions. The primer set for the first-round RT-PCR of the TCR CDR3 was HTBI. TCRdb passed the multiplex PCR reads through MiXCR, listing each CDR3 protein once. The sample records around 760,000 distinct CDR3 sequences, 35% being singletons. The specimen sequenced was blood. The source of these receptors is a woman aged 40 to 55 with Graves' hyperthyroidism.

This clonotype was recorded many times. The rearrangement uses TRBV7-9 and TRBJ1-3; 9 positions agree with TRBD1. Trimming at V came to 4 bases and at J to 8 bases, leaving 6 bases not matched to a gene. Germline lookup yields CDR1 SEHNR and CDR2 FQNEAQ (reference sequence). The CDR3 is 14 residues long. DNA for the CDR3: TGTGCCAGCAGCTCCGGGGACAGGGTGGACACCATATATTTT. Protein: CASSSGDRVDTIYF.

This clonotype occurred a few times. The DNA of the CDR3 is TGCGCCAGCAGTGAGTCGCAGGTCCAGGGTGGCTACACCTTC. Translated, it gives CASSESQVQGGYTF. The chain links TRBV10-1 to TRBJ1-2; a weak D match, TRBD1 (5 bases). This CDR3 is built from 14 residues. CDR1 is WNHNN, CDR2 SYGVQD, per germline (reference sequence). Trimming took off 0 bases at V and 7 bases at J, with 12 bases between the two ends.

The V gene is TRBV19, the J gene TRBJ1-1; D ambiguous. V shed 6 bases and J shed 6 bases, with 17 bases lying between them. The CDR3 sequence is 14 residues long. CDR1 is LNHDA, CDR2 SQIVND, per germline (reference sequence). The CDR3 protein is CASRATRRDPEAFF. As DNA, the CDR3 is TGTGCCAGTAGGGCTACTCGACGGGATCCTGAAGCTTTCTTT.

On this clonotype: This may be a read error: a much more frequent sequence differs by one nucleotide. The chain uses TRBV20-1 and TRBJ2-7; 7 bases agree with TRBD1. Trimming removed 6 bases from V and 2 bases from J; junction bases left unmatched: 4. CDR1 and CDR2 (germline): DFQATT, SNEGSKA (reference sequence). The CDR3 sequence is 12 residues long. CDR3 in amino acids: CSAPQGAYEQYF. Here the CDR3 DNA reads TGCAGTGCACCTCAGGGGGCCTACGAGCAGTACTTC.

The genes are TRBV7-2 and TRBJ2-7, with 13 positions matching TRBD2. CDR1 and CDR2 (germline): SGHTA, FQGNSA. V lost 4 bases and J lost 9; bases outside the gene matches: 6. The CDR3 is 14 amino acids. CDR3 sequence (DNA): TGTGCCAGCAGCTGGGGACTAGCGGGGCCCGGGCAGTACTTC. It yields the protein CASSWGLAGPGQYF. The full variable domain, rest sourced from reference TRBV7-2 and TRBJ2-7, is GAGVSQSPSNKVTEKGKDVELRCDPISGHTALYWYRQSLGQGLEFLIYFQGNSAPDKSGLPSDRFSAERTGGSVSTLTIQRTQQEDSAVYLCASSWGLAGPGQYFGPGTRLTVT.

This clonotype turned up a few times. V gene TRBV7-8 combines with J gene TRBJ2-5, with 8 bases that match TRBD2. The ends lost 3 bases at V and 2 bases at J; junction bases unmatched: 5. The germline V gene has CDR1 SGHVS and CDR2 FQNEAQ. The CDR3 spans 15 residues. In DNA form, the CDR3 reads TGTGCCAGCAGCTTTGAACGGGGGGGACAAGAGACCCAGTACTTC. It translates to CASSFERGGQETQYF.

Many counts were recorded for this clonotype. The chain has TRBV2 and TRBJ1-6; 7 nucleotides align to TRBD1. This CDR3 contains 16 residues. The trim removed 2 bases at V and 9 bases at J, leaving 10 bases unmatched. Germline V lookup: CDR1 SNHLY, CDR2 FYNNEI. The CDR3, as DNA: TGTGCCAGCAGTGAAAGTGTCAACAGGGGAATTTCACCCCTCCACTTT. Its protein is CASSESVNRGISPLHF. Looking up the rest from reference TRBV2 and TRBJ1-6 gives the full variable domain: EPEVTQTPSHQVTQMGQEVILRCVPISNHLYFYWYRQILGQKVEFLVSFYNNEISEKSEIFDDQFSVERPDGSNFTLKIRSTKLEDSAMYFCASSESVNRGISPLHFGNGTRLTVT.

Note on this clonotype: A much larger clone lies a single base off, so this may be a read error. No conserved phenylalanine or tryptophan is present at the end of the CDR3, so a read error is the likely explanation. The chain combines TRBV7-2 with TRBJ1-1; a weak D match, TRBD1 (5 bases). The germline V gene encodes CDR1 SGHTA and CDR2 FQGNSA. CDR3 length equals 13 residues. Trimming shortened V by 5 bases and J by 3 bases, and 10 bases separated the two germline ends. Here the CDR3 DNA reads TGTGCCAGCAGCCCATCGACAGACACTGAAGCTTTCCTT. It specifies CASSPSTDTEAFL.

In its sample, this clonotype was seen a few times. The chain uses TRBV6-5 and TRBJ1-1, with unresolved D. Germline CDR1 is MNHEY and CDR2 is SVGAGI. The CDR3 is 16 residues long. V was cut by 2 bases and J by 4 bases, with 17 bases left in between. The CDR3 is CASSYAFGVRGTEAFF. In DNA, the CDR3 is TGTGCCAGCAGTTACGCGTTCGGGGTTCGGGGCACTGAAGCTTTCTTT.